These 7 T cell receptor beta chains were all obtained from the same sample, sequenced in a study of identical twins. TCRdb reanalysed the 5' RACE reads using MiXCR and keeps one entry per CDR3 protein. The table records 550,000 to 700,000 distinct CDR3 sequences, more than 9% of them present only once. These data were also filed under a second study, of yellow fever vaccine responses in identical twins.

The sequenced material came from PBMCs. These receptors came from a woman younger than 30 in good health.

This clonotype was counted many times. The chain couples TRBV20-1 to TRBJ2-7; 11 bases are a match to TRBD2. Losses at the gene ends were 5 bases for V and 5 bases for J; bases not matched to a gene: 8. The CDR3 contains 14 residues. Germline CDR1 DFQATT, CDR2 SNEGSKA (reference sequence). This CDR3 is CSALNRLAGNEQYF. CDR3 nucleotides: TGCAGTGCTCTGAATAGACTAGCGGGGAACGAGCAGTACTTC.

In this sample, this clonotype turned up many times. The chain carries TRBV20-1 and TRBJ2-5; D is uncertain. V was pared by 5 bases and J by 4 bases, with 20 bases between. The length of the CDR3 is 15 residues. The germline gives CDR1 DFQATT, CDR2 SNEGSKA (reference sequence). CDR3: CSAVDRALYRETQYF. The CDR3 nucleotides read TGCAGTGCTGTAGATCGGGCGCTTTATCGAGAGACCCAGTACTTC.

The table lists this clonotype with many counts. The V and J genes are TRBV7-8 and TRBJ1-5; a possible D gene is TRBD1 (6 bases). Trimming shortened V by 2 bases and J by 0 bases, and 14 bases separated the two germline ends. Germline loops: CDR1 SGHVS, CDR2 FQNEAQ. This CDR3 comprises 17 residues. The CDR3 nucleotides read TGTGCCAGCAGCTTAAACAGGGCAGGCTATAGCAATCAGCCCCAGCATTTT. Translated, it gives CASSLNRAGYSNQPQHF. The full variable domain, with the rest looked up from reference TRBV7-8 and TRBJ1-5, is GAGVSQSPRYKVAKRGQDVALRCDPISGHVSLFWYQQALGQGPEFLTYFQNEAQLDKSGLPSDRFFAERPEGSVSTLKIQRTQQEDSAVYLCASSLNRAGYSNQPQHFGDGTRLSIL.

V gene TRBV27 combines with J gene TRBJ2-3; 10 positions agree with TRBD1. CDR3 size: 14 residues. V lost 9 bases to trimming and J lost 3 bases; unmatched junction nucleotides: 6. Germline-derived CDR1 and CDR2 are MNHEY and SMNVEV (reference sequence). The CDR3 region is CASRDRGRTDTQYF. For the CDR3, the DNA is TGTGCCAGTCGGGACAGGGGAAGAACAGATACGCAGTATTTT.

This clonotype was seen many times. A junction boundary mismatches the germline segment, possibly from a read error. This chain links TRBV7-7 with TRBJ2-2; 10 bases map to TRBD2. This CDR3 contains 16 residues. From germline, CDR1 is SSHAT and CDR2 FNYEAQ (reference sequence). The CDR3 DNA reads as TGTGCTAGCAGCTTAGGATCTAGCGGGGGAATCGGGGAGCTGTTTTTT. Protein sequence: CASSLGSSGGIGELFF.

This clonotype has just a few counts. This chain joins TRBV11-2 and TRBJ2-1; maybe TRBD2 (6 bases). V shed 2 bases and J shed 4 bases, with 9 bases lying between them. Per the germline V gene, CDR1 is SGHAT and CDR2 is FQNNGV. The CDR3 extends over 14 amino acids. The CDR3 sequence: CASSLTAGYNEQFF. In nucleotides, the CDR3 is TGTGCCAGCAGCTTAACGGCGGGATACAATGAGCAGTTCTTC.

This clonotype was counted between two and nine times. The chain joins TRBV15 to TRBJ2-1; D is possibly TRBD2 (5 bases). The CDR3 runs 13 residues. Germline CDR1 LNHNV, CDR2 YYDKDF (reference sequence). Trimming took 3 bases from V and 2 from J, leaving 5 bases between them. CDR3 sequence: CATSSSAYNEQFF. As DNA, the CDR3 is TGTGCCACCAGCAGTAGCGCCTACAATGAGCAGTTCTTC. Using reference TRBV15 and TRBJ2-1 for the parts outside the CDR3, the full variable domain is DAMVIQNPRYQVTQFGKPVTLSCSQTLNHNVMYWYQQKSSQAPKLLFHYYDKDFNNEADTPDNFQSRRPNTSFCFLDIRSPGLGDTAMYLCATSSSAYNEQFFGPGTRLTVL.